This T cell receptor beta chain was captured by sequencing in a study of T cells generated in artificial thymic organoids (dated 2017 in TCRdb). Background for the entire study: In some experiments, thymic T cells were further FACS-purified to deplete CD4 immature single positive or double positive precursors. The displayed repertoire sequencing data were described as being representative of three independent experiments. The study compared the TCR alpha and beta CDR3 repertoires of CD8 single positive T cells derived from in vitro artificial thymic organoids against those of naive CD8 T cells from thymus and peripheral blood.

Primary CD8+ T cells were enriched by magnetic beads using the Miltenyi CD8+ T cell Isolation Kit. Organoid and thymic CD3+TCRalphabeta+CD8 single positive T cells were FACS sorted before RNA extraction. For each sample, total RNA was purified from 40,000 to 200,000 sorted cells using the RNeasy Micro kit, and RNA quality was assessed on an Agilent RNA 6000 Nano chip. To release thymocytes, thymic fragments were dissected, broken up by pipetting and passed through a 70 um strainer. The study at large found these results: Organoid-derived CD8 single positive T cells showed physiological TCR clonotype diversity comparable to thymic and blood naive CD8 T cells.

Separate semi-nested PCR amplifications were run for the TCRalpha and TCRbeta libraries, using Advantage 2 and reverse primers located in the TRAC or TRBC constant regions. The amount of total RNA going into first-strand cDNA synthesis ranged between roughly 3.5 and 550 ng. The TCR cDNA libraries were generated by 5'-RACE using the SMARTer PCR cDNA Synthesis kit, with a poly-dT primer driving first-strand synthesis. Semi-nested constant-region reverse primers carried 5-nucleotide sample-specific barcodes, and products were cleaned with the Zymo DNA Clean and Concentrator-5 kit. Up to ten barcoded samples were pooled, ligated to Illumina adaptors and sequenced on an Illumina MiSeq as 2 x 150 bp paired-end reads. The paper's data handling went like this. Demultiplexed reads were aligned with BLAT to a custom library of all human TRAV, TRAJ, TRBV, TRBD and TRBJ combinations from IMGT. The best BLAT hits were picked using pslCDnaFilter (-maxAligns=1, -ignoreIntrons), and custom Perl scripts were used to calculate clonotype frequencies. TCRdb's own reprocessing of the public reads used fastp at Q25 and MiXCR and kept productive beta chains. Rows with one shared CDR3 protein collapse into an entry with the most common genes and DNA. The V and J calls shown here were made by TCRdb, not taken from the authors' results. Present in this sample are fewer than 9,000 distinct CDR3 sequences, approximately 20% of which were seen just once. The biggest ten clones account for approximately 1.5% of the sample.

The CDR3 holds 16 amino acids from the cysteine to the phenylalanine. CDR3 DNA is the only sequence kept; it has 48 bases, read in frame from the first base. The junction shows trimming of 1 base on V and 4 bases on J, and the gene matches do not reach 6 bases of it. In this sample, this clonotype turned up many times. Its binding antigen is unknown. No clone much larger than this one lies a single base away; base qualities are absent. Sequenced sample: naive CD8+ T cells from the thymus. The cell subset or site label corresponds to: CD3+TCRalphabeta+CD8SP T cells; for blood, CD45RO-CCR7+ naive CD8+ T cells. This sequence was found in a human donor who gave cord blood stem cells for thymic organoid culture, a cardiac surgery patient who gave postnatal thymus, or a blood donor (not recorded which). This chain is built from TRBV12-3 or TRBV12-4 and TRBJ2-3; 9 middle bases align to TRBD2. CDR3 loop: CASSLVSGSSADTQYF. The DNA is as follows: TGTGCCAGCAGTTTAGTTAGCGGGAGTAGTGCAGATACGCAGTATTTT.